These T cell receptor beta chains were read from a single sample in a study of memory CD4+ T cells and cytomegalovirus serostatus. The table came from immunoSEQ multiplex PCR; TCRdb's copy has only in-frame clones and leaves some out. This table holds approximately 52,000 clones, approximately 78% found once. What was sequenced was memory CD4+ T cells from blood. Source of these receptors: an adult in good health and CMV-seronegative. Both conserved end residues are part of each CDR3. Fields, in order: D gene, J gene, clone size, V gene, CDR3 DNA, CDR3 protein. D genes are given only for firm matches. Rows may omit the clone size; those that give it use once, few, many or a size class.

>NA|TRBJ2-7|NA|TRBV6-5
TGTGCCAGCAGTCCAGAGGGGGGTGCCCCCTACGAGCAGTACTTC
CASSPEGGAPYEQYF
>NA|TRBJ1-2|NA|TRBV5-4
TGTGCCAGCAGCTTTGCAGGATCCTATGGCTACACCTTC
CASSFAGSYGYTF
>TRBD1|TRBJ2-7|NA|TRBV28
TGTGCCAGCAGCCCCCTGCCCGGACAGGGACTTTACGAGCAGTACTTC
CASSPLPGQGLYEQYF
>TRBD1|TRBJ2-2|NA|TRBV7-6
TGTGCCAGCACACAGGGGGATACCGGGGAGCTGTTTTTT
CASTQGDTGELFF
>NA|TRBJ1-2|once|TRBV5-6
TGTGCCAGCAGCTTGGGGGACTATGGCTACACCTTC
CASSLGDYGYTF
>NA|TRBJ2-7|NA|TRBV5-1
TGCGCCAGCAGCCCCGGTTGGTCCGAAAACGAGCAGTACTTC
CASSPGWSENEQYF
>NA|TRBJ2-3|NA|TRBV7-3
TGTGCCAGCAGCTTATCGCCAGACCGGTTAGGAGCAGATACGCAGTATTTT
CASSLSPDRLGADTQYF
>NA|TRBJ1-2|few|TRBV30
TGTGCCTGGAGTCCCCGGGCCAACTATGGCTACACCTTC
CAWSPRANYGYTF
>NA|TRBJ1-2|once|TRBV6-5
TGTGCCAGCAGTTACTCCGCTTCTAACTATGGCTACACCTTC
CASSYSASNYGYTF
>NA|TRBJ2-1|NA|TRBV7-2
TGTGCCAGCAGCTTAGGTTCGGTTTTGCCGGGGCATGAGCAGTTCTTC
CASSLGSVLPGHEQFF
>TRBD2|TRBJ2-1|NA|TRBV2
TGTGCCAGCAGTGCCGAGCGGGGGTCCTCCAATGAGCAGTTCTTC
CASSAERGSSNEQFF
>NA|TRBJ1-2|NA|TRBV6-6
TGTGCCAGCAGTTACTTGAGGAAAGGGTCAGGGGATGGCTACACCTTC
CASSYLRKGSGDGYTF
>NA|TRBJ2-3|NA|TRBV27
TGTGCCAGCAGTCCGCACACAGATACGCAGTATTTT
CASSPHTDTQYF
>NA|TRBJ1-4|NA|TRBV20-1
TGCAGTTGTCCCCTGTGGGAAAAACTGTTTTTT
CSCPLWEKLFF
>TRBD1|TRBJ1-3|NA|TRBV6-5
TGTGCCAGCAGTTACCAAGCACAGGGGACCGGAAACACCATATATTTT
CASSYQAQGTGNTIYF
>NA|TRBJ1-2|NA|TRBV5-1
TGCGCCAGCAGCTTGGGTCTGGGGCAGAACTATGGCTACACCTTC
CASSLGLGQNYGYTF
>NA|TRBJ2-1|NA|TRBV7-2
TGTGCCAGCAGCTTTTTTTCTCTCCCTGACGAGGGGCAGTTCTTC
CASSFFSLPDEGQFF
>NA|TRBJ1-1|NA|TRBV6-1
TGTGCCAGCAGTGAAGCGCGGAGGGGGAACACTGAAGCTTTCTTT
CASSEARRGNTEAFF
>NA|TRBJ1-6|NA|TRBV6-5
TGTGCCAGCAGTTATACCGGGGACTATAATTCACCCCTCCACTTT
CASSYTGDYNSPLHF
>TRBD1|TRBJ1-5|NA|TRBV19
TGTGCCAGTAGTATAGAAACCTGGACAGGGCGGAATCAGCCCCAGCATTTT
CASSIETWTGRNQPQHF
>NA|TRBJ2-3|once|TRBV6-1
TGTGCCAGCAGTGTGACAGTTACACGGGGGCAGAGCACAGATACGCAGTATTTT
CASSVTVTRGQSTDTQYF
>TRBD1|TRBJ2-7|NA|TRBV6-5
TGTGCCAGCAGTTACCACGGGACAGGGGGCGGGAAGTACTTC
CASSYHGTGGGKYF
>NA|TRBJ1-2|NA|TRBV30
TGTGCCTGGAGTGCCCAGACGGTTATATTAGGCTACACCTTC
CAWSAQTVILGYTF
>TRBD1|TRBJ1-1|NA|TRBV5-6
TGTGCCAGCAGCTTTTCTGCGACAGGGGGCACTGAAGCTTTCTTT
CASSFSATGGTEAFF
>NA|TRBJ2-1|NA|TRBV19
TGTGCCAGTAGTACCAGGGCAACAACGAAAGGCGAGCAGTTCTTC
CASSTRATTKGEQFF
>NA|TRBJ1-5|NA|TRBV30
TGTGCCTGGAGTGTACGGAACAATCAGCCCCAGCATTTT
CAWSVRNNQPQHF
>NA|TRBJ1-2|NA|TRBV14
TGTGCCAGCAGCCAAGATTTTCAGGGGAACTATGGCTACACCTTC
CASSQDFQGNYGYTF
>TRBD1|TRBJ1-2|NA|TRBV5-1
TGCGCCAGCAGCGGGGGACAGTTCTATGGCTACACCTTC
CASSGGQFYGYTF
>NA|TRBJ2-3|NA|TRBV25-1
TGTGCCAGCAGTGAGGACAGCCTCTCCACAGATACGCAGTATTTT
CASSEDSLSTDTQYF
>NA|TRBJ1-5|NA|TRBV7-6
TGTGCCAGCAGCTTAGTCCAGGGCCCCAATCAGCCCCAGCATTTT
CASSLVQGPNQPQHF
>NA|TRBJ1-5|once|TRBV6-1
TGTGCCAGCAGTGAAGCAGGCGGACAGCCCCAGCATTTT
CASSEAGGQPQHF
>TRBD1|TRBJ2-3|NA|TRBV7-3
TGTGCCAGCAGCGGACGGACAGGGAACACAGATACGCAGTATTTT
CASSGRTGNTDTQYF
>NA|TRBJ1-1|NA|TRBV11-3
TGTGCCAGCAGCGGGGGGGCGGTGAACACTGAAGCTTTCTTT
CASSGGAVNTEAFF
>NA|TRBJ1-1|NA|TRBV25-1
TGTGCCAGCAGTGAGGGCCGACCGAACACTGAAGCTTTCTTT
CASSEGRPNTEAFF
>NA|TRBJ2-2|NA|TRBV5-1
TGCGCCAGCAGCTCCGTACAGGGGAACACCGGGGAGCTGTTTTTT
CASSSVQGNTGELFF
>TRBD1|TRBJ2-2|few|TRBV5-1
TGCGCCAGCAGCGGCGGGACAGGGGGCAACACCGGGGAGCTGTTTTTT
CASSGGTGGNTGELFF
>NA|TRBJ1-1|NA|TRBV5-6
TGTGCCAGCAGCTTGGCCAATACAATCCAGGGAGAAGCTTTCTTT
CASSLANTIQGEAFF
>NA|TRBJ2-2|NA|TRBV27
TGTGCCAGCAGTTTATGGGGTCGGGGGACAGCGAACACCGGGGAGCTGTTTTTT
CASSLWGRGTANTGELFF
>NA|TRBJ1-2|few|TRBV9
TGTGCCAGCAGCGCTGGGCTAACACCCTATGGCTACACCTTC
CASSAGLTPYGYTF
>NA|TRBJ1-1|NA|TRBV11-2
TGTGCCAGCAGCTTAGATAGTGGGGTATGGAGCACTGAAGCTTTCTTT
CASSLDSGVWSTEAFF
>NA|TRBJ1-5|NA|TRBV30
TGTGCCTGGAGTATCGGGACTCTCAATAGCAATCAGCCCCAGCATTTT
CAWSIGTLNSNQPQHF
>TRBD1|TRBJ2-5|NA|TRBV7-2
TGTGCCAGCACCTCAGGGGGCTCGGGAGAGACCCAGTACTTC
CASTSGGSGETQYF
>NA|TRBJ1-1|NA|TRBV28
TGTGCCAGCAGTACGTCAGGGACATACACTGAAGCTTTCTTT
CASSTSGTYTEAFF
>TRBD1|TRBJ1-1|few|TRBV6-5
TGTGCCAGCAGTGTGGACAGGGGCCCTGAAGCTTTCTTT
CASSVDRGPEAFF
>TRBD1|TRBJ1-6|NA|TRBV7-2
TGTGCCAGCAGCCAAATGGACAGGGAAAATTCACCCCTCCACTTT
CASSQMDRENSPLHF
>NA|TRBJ2-7|NA|TRBV2
TGTGCCAGCAATTCAGGCAGGGAAGCCTACGAGCAGTACTTC
CASNSGREAYEQYF
>NA|TRBJ1-5|few|TRBV10-3
TGTGCCATCAGACCCCAGGGAGGCCAGCCCCAGCATTTT
CAIRPQGGQPQHF
>NA|TRBJ1-6|NA|TRBV5-6
TGTGCCAGCAGCTTGGGGCAATTTGGATATTCACCCCTCCACTTT
CASSLGQFGYSPLHF
>NA|TRBJ1-2|NA|TRBV19
TGTGCCAGTAGTACGCATCCGGACTATGGCTACACCTTC
CASSTHPDYGYTF
>NA|TRBJ1-1|NA|TRBV29-1
TGCAGCGTTCGGTTGAACACTGAAGCTTTCTTT
CSVRLNTEAFF
>NA|TRBJ1-2|NA|TRBV30
TGTGCCTGGAGTGTACGGGGGGACGGCTCCGGCTACACCTTC
CAWSVRGDGSGYTF
>NA|TRBJ1-5|NA|TRBV6-1
TGTGCCAGCAGTGAATTCTCACTAGGGAATAATCAGCCCCAGCATTTT
CASSEFSLGNNQPQHF
>NA|TRBJ1-3|NA|TRBV2
TGTGCCAGCAGTTCCCAGGGAAACACCATATATTTT
CASSSQGNTIYF
>NA|TRBJ2-4|NA|TRBV4-2
TGTGCCAGCAGCCAAGTATCGCGAGCCAAAAACATTCAGTACTTC
CASSQVSRAKNIQYF
>NA|TRBJ1-3|NA|TRBV5-1
TGCGCCAGCAGCTGGTCAGACAGGACTACCTCGGGAAACACCATATATTTT
CASSWSDRTTSGNTIYF